This entry lists 2 T cell receptor beta chains sequenced from one sample in a study of cytomegalovirus exposure and HLA in healthy donors. Both 60 Vbeta primers and 13 Jbeta primers went into the PCR. The protocol was immunoSEQ multiplex PCR, while the TCRdb copy is restricted to in-frame clones and leaves out a portion. The sample lists 90,000 to 130,000 clones; 76% were seen once. The sample comprised PBMCs. The origin of the receptors is a man younger than 45 in good health and CMV-seropositive.

The gene calls are TRBV9 and TRBJ1-1; 7 positions agree with TRBD1. This CDR3 has 15 amino acids. Per the germline V gene, CDR1 is SGDLS and CDR2 is YYNGEE. Trimming removed 3 bases from V and 1 base from J; junction bases left unmatched: 6. This CDR3 is CASSAGQVGNTEAFF. The CDR3 DNA reads TGTGCCAGCAGCGCTGGACAGGTCGGGAACACTGAAGCTTTCTTT.

This sequence joins TRBV9 and TRBJ2-7; 7 bases are a match to TRBD2. Per the germline V gene, CDR1 is SGDLS and CDR2 is YYNGEE. The V segment lost 1 base and the J segment 2 bases; nucleotides outside the gene matches: 3. CDR3 size: 14 residues. The CDR3 loop reads CASSVSGTAYEQYF. The CDR3 DNA reads as TGTGCCAGCAGCGTAAGCGGGACCGCCTACGAGCAGTACTTC.